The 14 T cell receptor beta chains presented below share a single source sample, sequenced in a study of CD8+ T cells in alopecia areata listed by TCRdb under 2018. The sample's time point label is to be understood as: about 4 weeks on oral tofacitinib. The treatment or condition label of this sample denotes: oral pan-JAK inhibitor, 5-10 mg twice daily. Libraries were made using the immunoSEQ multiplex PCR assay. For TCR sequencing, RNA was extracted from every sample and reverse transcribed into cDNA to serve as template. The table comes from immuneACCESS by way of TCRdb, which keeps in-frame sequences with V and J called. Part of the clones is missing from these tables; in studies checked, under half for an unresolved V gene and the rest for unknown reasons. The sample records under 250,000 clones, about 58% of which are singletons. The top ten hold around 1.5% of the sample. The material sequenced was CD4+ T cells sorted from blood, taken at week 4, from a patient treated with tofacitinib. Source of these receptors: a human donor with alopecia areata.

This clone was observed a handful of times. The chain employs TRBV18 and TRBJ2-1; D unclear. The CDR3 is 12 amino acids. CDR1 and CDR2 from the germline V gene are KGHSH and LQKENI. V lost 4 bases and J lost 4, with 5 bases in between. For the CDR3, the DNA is TGTGCCAGCTCACAGGGATACAATGAGCAGTTCTTC. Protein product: CASSQGYNEQFF.

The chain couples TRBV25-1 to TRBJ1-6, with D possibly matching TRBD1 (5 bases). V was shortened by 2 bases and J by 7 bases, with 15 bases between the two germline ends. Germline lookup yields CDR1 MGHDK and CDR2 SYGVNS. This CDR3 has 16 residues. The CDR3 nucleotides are TGTGCCAGCAGTGAACCGGGGGTCACATCAAATTCACCCCTCCACTTT. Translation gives CASSEPGVTSNSPLHF.

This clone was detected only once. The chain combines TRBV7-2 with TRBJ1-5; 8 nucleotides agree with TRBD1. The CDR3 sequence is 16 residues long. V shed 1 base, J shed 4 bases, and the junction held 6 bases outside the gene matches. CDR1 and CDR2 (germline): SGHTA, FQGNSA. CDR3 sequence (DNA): TGTGCCAGCAGCTTAGACCAGGGGGCGCGTAATCAGCCCCAGCATTTT. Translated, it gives CASSLDQGARNQPQHF.

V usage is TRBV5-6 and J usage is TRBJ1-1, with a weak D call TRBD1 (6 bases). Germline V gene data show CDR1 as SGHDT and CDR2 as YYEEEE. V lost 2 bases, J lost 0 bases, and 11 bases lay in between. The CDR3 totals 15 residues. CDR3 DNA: TGTGCCAGCAGCTTCAGGGGAAGCGTGAACACTGAAGCTTTCTTT. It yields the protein CASSFRGSVNTEAFF.

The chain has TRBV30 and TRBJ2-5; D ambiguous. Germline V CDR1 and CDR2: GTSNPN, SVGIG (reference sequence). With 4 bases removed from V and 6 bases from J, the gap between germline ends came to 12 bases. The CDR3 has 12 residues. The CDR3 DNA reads TGTGCCTGGAAGCCCGGGCGGCAGACCCAGTACTTC. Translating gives CAWKPGRQTQYF. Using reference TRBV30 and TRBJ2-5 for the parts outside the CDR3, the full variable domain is SQTIHQWPATLVQPVGSPLSLECTVEGTSNPNLYWYRQAAGRGLQLLFYSVGIGQISSEVPQNLSASRPQDRQFILSSKKLLLSDSGFYLCAWKPGRQTQYFGPGTRLLVL.

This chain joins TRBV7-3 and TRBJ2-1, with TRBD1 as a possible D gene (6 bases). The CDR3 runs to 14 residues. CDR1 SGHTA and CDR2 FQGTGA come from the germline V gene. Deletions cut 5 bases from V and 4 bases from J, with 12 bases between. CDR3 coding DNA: TGTGCCAGCAGCCTGTACGGACAGTACAATGAGCAGTTCTTC. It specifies CASSLYGQYNEQFF.

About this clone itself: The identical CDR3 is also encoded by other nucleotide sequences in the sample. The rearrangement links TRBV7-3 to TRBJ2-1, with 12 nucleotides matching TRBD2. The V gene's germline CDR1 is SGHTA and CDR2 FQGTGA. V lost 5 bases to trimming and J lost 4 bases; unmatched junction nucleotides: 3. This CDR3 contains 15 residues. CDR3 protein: CASSLGLAGYNEQFF. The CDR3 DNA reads TGTGCCAGCAGCCTAGGACTAGCGGGGTACAATGAGCAGTTCTTC.

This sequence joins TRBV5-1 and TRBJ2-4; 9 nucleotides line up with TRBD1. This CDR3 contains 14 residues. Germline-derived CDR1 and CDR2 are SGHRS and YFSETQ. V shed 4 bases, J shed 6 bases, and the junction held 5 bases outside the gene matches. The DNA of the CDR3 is TGCGCCAGCAGCGGACCGGGACAGGGAAACATTCAGTACTTC. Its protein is CASSGPGQGNIQYF.

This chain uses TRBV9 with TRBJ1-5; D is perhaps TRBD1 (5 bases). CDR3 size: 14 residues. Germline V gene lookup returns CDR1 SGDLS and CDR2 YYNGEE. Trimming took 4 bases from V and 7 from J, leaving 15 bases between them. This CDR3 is CASSPGPIGQPQHF. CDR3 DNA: TGTGCCAGCAGCCCGGGGCCGATAGGGCAGCCCCAGCATTTT. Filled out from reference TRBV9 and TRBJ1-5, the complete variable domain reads DSGVTQTPKHLITATGQRVTLRCSPRSGDLSVYWYQQSLDQGLQFLIQYYNGEERAKGNILERFSAQQFPDLHSELNLSSLELGDSALYFCASSPGPIGQPQHFGDGTRLSIL.

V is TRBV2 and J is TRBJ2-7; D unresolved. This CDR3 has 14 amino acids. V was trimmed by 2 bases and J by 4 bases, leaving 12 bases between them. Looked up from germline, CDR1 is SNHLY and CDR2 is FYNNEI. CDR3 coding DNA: TGTGCCAGCAGTGAATCCCAAACCTGGTACGAGCAGTACTTC. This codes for CASSESQTWYEQYF.

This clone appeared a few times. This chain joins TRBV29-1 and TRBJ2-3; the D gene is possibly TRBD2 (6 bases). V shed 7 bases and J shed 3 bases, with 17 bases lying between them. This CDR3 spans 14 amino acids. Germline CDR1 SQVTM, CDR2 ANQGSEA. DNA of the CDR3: TGCAGCGCCGGAACAGGTCGGGGGACAGATACGCAGTATTTT. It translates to CSAGTGRGTDTQYF.

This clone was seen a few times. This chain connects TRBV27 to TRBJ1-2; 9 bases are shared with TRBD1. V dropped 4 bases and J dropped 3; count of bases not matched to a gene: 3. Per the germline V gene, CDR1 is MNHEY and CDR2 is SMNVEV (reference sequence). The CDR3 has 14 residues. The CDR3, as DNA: TGTGCCAGCAGTTACGGACAGGGGCACTATGGCTACACCTTC. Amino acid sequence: CASSYGQGHYGYTF.

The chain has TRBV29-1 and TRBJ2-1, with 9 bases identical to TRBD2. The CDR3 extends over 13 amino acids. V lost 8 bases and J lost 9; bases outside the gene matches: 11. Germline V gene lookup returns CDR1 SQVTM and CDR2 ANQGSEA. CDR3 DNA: TGCAGCCCCAGGAGCGGGGGGCCGGGTGAGCAGTTCTTC. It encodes CSPRSGGPGEQFF.

The CDR3, as DNA: TGCAGCGTAGGGTATAGAGTCCAAAACACCGGGGAGCTGTTTTTT. Translated: CSVGYRVQNTGELFF. The V gene is TRBV29-1, the J gene TRBJ2-2; D is unresolved. Trimming pared 6 bases from V and 2 bases from J, leaving 16 bases between. This CDR3 is built from 15 residues. Germline assignment: CDR1 SQVTM and CDR2 ANQGSEA.